Presented here are 26 T cell receptor beta chains from one specimen sequenced in a study of cytomegalovirus exposure and HLA in healthy donors. Sequenced by immunoSEQ multiplex PCR; TCRdb stores in-frame clones only, minus some. The data show hundreds of thousands of clones, over 75% seen once. Sequenced: PBMCs. These receptors all stem from a man aged 18 to 30 in good health and CMV-seropositive.

V gene TRBV9 combines with J gene TRBJ2-3; D ambiguous. Looked up from germline, CDR1 is SGDLS and CDR2 is YYNGEE. This CDR3 contains 15 residues. The V end lost 3 bases, the J end lost 4 bases, and 15 bases lay between the germline ends. CDR3 sequence: CASSAPNLEADTQYF. In DNA form, the CDR3 reads TGTGCCAGCAGCGCCCCGAATCTTGAAGCAGATACGCAGTATTTT.

V and J are TRBV5-4 and TRBJ1-1; no clear D gene. The CDR3 sequence is 12 residues long. The V end was cut by 0 bases, the J end by 4 bases, with 4 bases between. Germline V lookup: CDR1 SGHNT, CDR2 YYREEE (reference sequence). As DNA, the CDR3 is TGTGCCAGCAGCTTGGACGGCACTGAAGCTTTCTTT. Translation: CASSLDGTEAFF. Supplemented by reference TRBV5-4 and TRBJ1-1, the full variable domain reads ETGVTQSPTHLIKTRGQQVTLRCSSQSGHNTVSWYQQALGQGPQFIFQYYREEENGRGNFPPRFSGLQFPNYSSELNVNALELDDSALYLCASSLDGTEAFFGQGTRLTVV.

The sample holds one count of this clone. V and J are TRBV4-1 and TRBJ1-5; a weak D match, TRBD1 (5 bases). The CDR3 spans 15 residues. Germline lookup yields CDR1 MGHRA and CDR2 YSYEKL. V gave up 0 bases and J gave up 7 bases, with 13 bases separating them. The CDR3 nucleotides are TGCGCCAGCAGCCAAGAGGGAGGGGCCGGACAGCCCCAGCATTTT. Its translation: CASSQEGGAGQPQHF.

The chain links TRBV19 to TRBJ2-1; possible D gene TRBD1, 5 bases. There are 14 residues in the CDR3. CDR1 is LNHDA and CDR2 is SQIVND in the germline V gene (reference sequence). V lost 2 bases and J 7 bases, leaving 12 bases between the germline ends. The CDR3 reads CASSIQGSVNEQFF. The CDR3 coding sequence is TGTGCCAGTAGTATACAGGGAAGTGTGAATGAGCAGTTCTTC.

The chain is built from TRBV5-1 and TRBJ2-1, with TRBD2 matching 12 bases. CDR1 and CDR2 from the germline V gene are SGHRS and YFSETQ. The V gene end was trimmed by 2 bases and the J gene end by 8 bases; junction bases not matched to a gene: 20. The CDR3 totals 20 residues. This chain's CDR3 is CASSLGLAGLTMSSSDEQFF. CDR3 nucleotide sequence: TGCGCCAGCAGCTTAGGACTAGCGGGGCTTACAATGAGCAGTTCGGATGAGCAGTTCTTC. The full variable domain, rest sourced from reference TRBV5-1 and TRBJ2-1, is KAGVTQTPRYLIKTRGQQVTLSCSPISGHRSVSWYQQTPGQGLQFLFEYFSETQRNKGNFPGRFSGRQFSNSRSEMNVSTLELGDSALYLCASSLGLAGLTMSSSDEQFFGPGTRLTVL.

The table lists this clone with a count of one. This chain uses TRBV28 with TRBJ1-5, with D hard to call. CDR1 and CDR2 (germline): MDHEN, SYDVKM. V lost 6 bases and J 9 bases, leaving 9 bases between the germline ends. The CDR3 sequence is 11 residues long. The CDR3 loop reads CASSQRRPQHF. The CDR3 nucleotides are TGTGCCAGCAGCCAAAGGCGGCCCCAGCATTTT.

This chain connects TRBV28 to TRBJ2-1; 9 nucleotides line up with TRBD2. The germline V gene has CDR1 MDHEN and CDR2 SYDVKM. V was clipped by 4 bases and J by 8 bases; unmatched bases: 21. The CDR3 has 19 residues. CDR3 bases: TGTGCCAGCAGTTCCAACCGGGCTAGCGGGAAGGCCCGGTGGGATGAGCAGTTCTTC. As protein: CASSSNRASGKARWDEQFF.

This sequence joins TRBV7-9 and TRBJ2-3; D is ambiguous. The CDR3 is 13 residues long. CDR1 is SEHNR, CDR2 FQNEAQ, per germline (reference sequence). Trimming pared 7 bases from V and 1 base from J, leaving 9 bases between. In DNA, the CDR3 is TGTGCCAGCACGTGGACCCGCACAGATACGCAGTATTTT. It is translated as CASTWTRTDTQYF.

The chain uses TRBV2 and TRBJ2-7; D is ambiguous. The germline CDR1 and CDR2 sequences are SNHLY and FYNNEI. Trimming took off 8 bases at V and 5 bases at J, with 16 bases between the two ends. The CDR3 totals 13 residues. CDR3: CASAPGNSHEQYF. DNA of the CDR3: TGTGCCAGCGCCCCTGGGAACAGCCACGAGCAGTACTTC.

This clone has just a few counts. The V gene is TRBV6-1, the J gene TRBJ2-7, with D tentatively TRBD2 (6 bases). Per the germline V gene, CDR1 is MNHNS and CDR2 is SASEGT. CDR3 length equals 12 residues. Trimming removed 11 bases from V and 3 bases from J, with 14 bases in between. The CDR3 DNA is TGTGCCGGAGGTGGGAGGAACTACGAGCAGTACTTC. It translates to CAGGGRNYEQYF.

In regard to this clone: Other DNA sequences in this specimen translate into the identical CDR3. The chain recombines TRBV7-6 with TRBJ1-1, with D possibly TRBD1 on 6 matching bases. Germline V gene lookup returns CDR1 SGHVS and CDR2 FNYEAQ. The CDR3 has 14 amino acids. V was shortened by 5 bases and J by 1 base, with 11 bases between the two germline ends. The DNA for the CDR3 is TGTGCCAGCAGCCCCTTGACAGGGAACACTGAAGCTTTCTTT. This sequence encodes CASSPLTGNTEAFF.

Here the CDR3 DNA reads TGCGCCAGCAGCCAAGAATTGGCGGACGGGGGCTTTTCTGGCTACACCTTC. This gives the protein CASSQELADGGFSGYTF. The chain recombines TRBV4-3 with TRBJ1-2, with D possibly being TRBD1 (6 bases). This CDR3 comprises 17 residues. Germline-derived CDR1 and CDR2 are LGHNA and YSLEER. Trimming stripped 0 bases from V and 7 bases from J, with 21 bases between.

This chain uses TRBV6-8 with TRBJ2-2; TRBD2 matches at 12 bases. The CDR3 runs to 15 residues. V dropped 6 bases and J dropped 4; count of bases not matched to a gene: 3. Germline V gives CDR1 MNHGY, CDR2 SAAAGT. CDR3 protein: CASRRLAGVTGELFF. CDR3 coding DNA: TGTGCCAGCAGGCGACTAGCGGGAGTCACCGGGGAGCTGTTTTTT.

This clone was recorded only once. The CDR3: CAWSVNRGADTQYF. Written as DNA, the CDR3 is TGTGCCTGGAGTGTAAACAGGGGCGCAGATACGCAGTATTTT. The J gene is TRBJ2-3, the V gene TRBV30; 7 bases map to TRBD1. Germline CDR1 GTSNPN, CDR2 SVGIG (reference sequence). The CDR3 contains 14 residues. The J segment lost 4 bases and the V segment lost 0 bases, leaving 4 bases of the junction unmatched.

J is TRBJ1-5 and V is TRBV6-1; a weak D match, TRBD1 (6 bases). This CDR3 comprises 14 residues. CDR1 MNHNS and CDR2 SASEGT come from the germline V gene. Between the trimmed V and J ends, which lost 1 base and 6 bases, there was a span of 10 bases. CDR3 in DNA: TGTGCCAGCAGTGAAGGGGGGGGCGTTCAGCCCCAGCATTTT. Protein sequence: CASSEGGGVQPQHF.

The V gene is TRBV30, the J gene TRBJ2-3, with 7 nucleotides matching TRBD2. J was trimmed by 5 bases and V by 2 bases; bases with no gene match: 7. Germline V gene sequence: CDR1 GTSNPN, CDR2 SVGIG (reference sequence). This CDR3 has 14 residues. The CDR3 loop reads CAWSRGLGEDTQYF. The CDR3 coding sequence is TGTGCCTGGAGTAGAGGACTAGGGGAAGATACGCAGTATTTT.

The genes are TRBV10-3 and TRBJ2-3, with a possible D match to TRBD2 (6 bases). CDR1 is ENHRY, CDR2 SYGVKD, per germline. V was shortened by 8 bases and J by 2 bases, with 14 bases between the two germline ends. The CDR3 contains 14 residues. The CDR3 sequence is CAIGTSSVTDTQYF. In DNA, the CDR3 is TGTGCCATCGGTACTAGCAGCGTCACAGATACGCAGTATTTT.

Regarding this clone: At the DNA level, this CDR3 is encoded by other sequences in the same sample as well. This chain links TRBV6-5 with TRBJ2-3; TRBD2 might be the D (5 bases). The CDR3 spans 13 residues. Trimming took off 3 bases at V and 3 bases at J, with 7 bases between the two ends. Germline V CDR1 and CDR2: MNHEY, SVGAGI. CDR3 region: CASSYPGTDTQYF. CDR3 sequence (DNA): TGTGCCAGCAGTTATCCGGGAACAGATACGCAGTATTTT.

Concerning this clone: This same CDR3 is encoded by further DNA sequences in the sample. The chain joins TRBV5-1 to TRBJ2-7; D is unresolved. The length of the CDR3 is 13 residues. The V and J ends lost 0 bases and 1 base respectively, with 5 bases between them. CDR1 is SGHRS, CDR2 YFSETQ, per germline. The CDR3 loop is CASSLVPSYEQYF. The CDR3 bases are TGCGCCAGCAGCTTGGTTCCGTCCTACGAGCAGTACTTC. The variable domain in full, completed from reference TRBV5-1 and TRBJ2-7, reads KAGVTQTPRYLIKTRGQQVTLSCSPISGHRSVSWYQQTPGQGLQFLFEYFSETQRNKGNFPGRFSGRQFSNSRSEMNVSTLELGDSALYLCASSLVPSYEQYFGPGTRLTVT.

The genes are TRBV28 and TRBJ1-3; the D is unclear. This CDR3 has 14 residues. Germline V CDR1 and CDR2: MDHEN, SYDVKM. V was cut by 7 bases and J by 0 bases, with 10 bases left in between. The CDR3 DNA follows: TGTGCCAGCATTAGCCCAGGCTCTGGAAACACCATATATTTT. It is translated as CASISPGSGNTIYF.

The chain couples TRBV7-2 to TRBJ2-3; 12 bases are shared with TRBD2. Per germline, CDR1 SGHTA and CDR2 FQGNSA. The CDR3 consists of 19 residues. J was trimmed by 4 bases and V by 1 base; bases with no gene match: 12. CDR3 bases: TGTGCCAGCAGCTTAGTCCCGCCCCCGACTAGCGGGAGTGCAGATACGCAGTATTTT. Residues: CASSLVPPPTSGSADTQYF.

CDR3 sequence: CASSRSGSLGMAYEQYF. CDR3 nucleotide sequence: TGTGCCAGCAGTAGGAGCGGGAGTTTGGGGATGGCCTACGAGCAGTACTTC. The chain uses TRBV5-4 and TRBJ2-7, with 8 positions matching TRBD2. After removal of 5 bases from V and 2 bases from J, the junction contained 15 bases not matched to a gene. The CDR3 is made up of 17 amino acids. Germline V gene sequence: CDR1 SGHNT, CDR2 YYREEE (reference sequence).

The rearrangement joins TRBV5-1 to TRBJ2-3, with 9 nucleotides matching TRBD2. The V segment lost 8 bases and the J segment 0 bases; nucleotides outside the gene matches: 7. Per germline, CDR1 SGHRS and CDR2 YFSETQ. The length of the CDR3 is 15 residues. This CDR3 is CASRRLAGSTDTQYF. The CDR3 region has the DNA TGCGCCAGTCGGCGGCTAGCGGGAAGCACAGATACGCAGTATTTT.

The genes are TRBV12-5 and TRBJ1-1; TRBD1 aligns across 9 bases. The CDR3 is made up of 13 amino acids. V lost 7 bases and J lost 5; bases outside the gene matches: 5. Germline CDR1 LGHNT, CDR2 FRNRAP. The CDR3 loop reads CASEGQGSTEAFF. The CDR3 coding sequence is TGTGCTAGTGAGGGACAGGGTTCGACTGAAGCTTTCTTT. The variable domain in full, with the rest retrieved from reference TRBV12-5 and TRBJ1-1, is DARVTQTPRHKVTEMGQEVTMRCQPILGHNTVFWYRQTMMQGLELLAYFRNRAPLDDSGMPKDRFSAEMPDATLATLKIQPSEPRDSAVYFCASEGQGSTEAFFGQGTRLTVV.

The gene calls are TRBV30 and TRBJ2-1; D uncertain. The CDR3 has 12 residues. V gave up 5 bases and J gave up 3 bases, with 8 bases separating them. The germline V gene has CDR1 GTSNPN and CDR2 SVGIG (reference sequence). CDR3 bases: TGTGCCTGGGGGGTAGACTACAATGAGCAGTTCTTC. Its translation is CAWGVDYNEQFF. The variable domain in full, completed from reference TRBV30 and TRBJ2-1, reads SQTIHQWPATLVQPVGSPLSLECTVEGTSNPNLYWYRQAAGRGLQLLFYSVGIGQISSEVPQNLSASRPQDRQFILSSKKLLLSDSGFYLCAWGVDYNEQFFGPGTRLTVL.

This chain links TRBV2 with TRBJ2-1, with no clear D. The V and J ends lost 6 bases and 4 bases respectively, with 19 bases between them. The CDR3 length is 16 residues. Germline V gene sequence: CDR1 SNHLY, CDR2 FYNNEI. DNA of the CDR3: TGTGCCAGCAGAGGGTCGACCGAGCCCTTGTACAATGAGCAGTTCTTC. Its translation: CASRGSTEPLYNEQFF.